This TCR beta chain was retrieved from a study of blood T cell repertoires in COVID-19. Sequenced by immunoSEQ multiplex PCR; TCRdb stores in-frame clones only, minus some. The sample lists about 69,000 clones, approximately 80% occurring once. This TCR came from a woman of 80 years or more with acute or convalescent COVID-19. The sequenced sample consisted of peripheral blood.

CDR3 coding DNA: TGTGCCAGCACAGGACAGTTCTACAATGAGCAGTTCTTC. Translating gives CASTGQFYNEQFF. The chain combines TRBV6-5 with TRBJ2-1, with D perhaps matching TRBD1 (6 bases). The V end was cut by 7 bases, the J end by 3 bases, with 10 bases between. Germline V gene data show CDR1 as MNHEY and CDR2 as SVGAGI. This CDR3 spans 13 amino acids.